A single sample is the source of the 12 T cell receptor beta chains below, sequenced in a study of blood T cells in healthy people across ages. For the second PCR, which ran for roughly 7 to 11 cycles, a sample-barcoded 5' primer and a J-beta primer mix were used. MiXCR, applied by TCRdb to the 5' RACE reads, yields one record per CDR3 protein. The sample carries 450,000 to 700,000 distinct CDR3 sequences, 25% to 30% recorded once. Sequencing was carried out using blood. The receptors originated from a woman in her 70s in good health.

V gene TRBV12-3 or TRBV12-4 combines with J gene TRBJ2-5; 8 positions agree with TRBD2. V lost 1 base to trimming and J lost 1 base; unmatched junction nucleotides: 5. CDR3 length: 16 amino acids. The CDR3 sequence is CASSLGAGGRQETQYF. Here the CDR3 DNA reads TGTGCCAGCAGTTTAGGGGCGGGGGGCCGCCAAGAGACCCAGTACTTC.

The chain uses TRBV5-1 and TRBJ2-5; the match to TRBD2 covers 7 bases. CDR3 size: 17 residues. Germline trimming cut 0 bases from V and 5 bases from J; bases unmatched to any gene: 13. Germline values: CDR1 SGHRS, CDR2 YFSETQ. This CDR3 reads CASSLGLVTVSGETQYF. The CDR3 DNA reads as TGCGCCAGCAGCTTGGGACTAGTGACTGTTAGCGGGGAGACCCAGTACTTC. The variable domain in full, with the rest retrieved from reference TRBV5-1 and TRBJ2-5, is KAGVTQTPRYLIKTRGQQVTLSCSPISGHRSVSWYQQTPGQGLQFLFEYFSETQRNKGNFPGRFSGRQFSNSRSEMNVSTLELGDSALYLCASSLGLVTVSGETQYFGPGTRLLVL.

V gene TRBV7-2 combines with J gene TRBJ2-3; TRBD2 matches at 7 bases. CDR1 SGHTA and CDR2 FQGNSA come from the germline V gene. Trimming removed 5 bases from V and 2 bases from J; junction bases left unmatched: 7. The CDR3 sequence is 15 residues long. The DNA for the CDR3 is TGTGCCAGCAGCCCCGGGACTAAACACACAGATACGCAGTATTTT. Residues: CASSPGTKHTDTQYF.

As for this clonotype: This is likely a read error, given that the CDR3 carries no conserved phenylalanine or tryptophan at its end. This CDR3 reads CASSGQGSDADTQYL. The CDR3 bases are TGTGCCAGCAGTGGACAGGGTAGCGATGCAGATACGCAGTATCTT. The chain joins TRBV2 to TRBJ2-3; 7 positions match TRBD1. CDR1 and CDR2 from the germline V gene are SNHLY and FYNNEI. The CDR3 is 15 amino acids. The trim removed 4 bases at V and 4 bases at J, leaving 8 bases unmatched.

This chain joins TRBV12-3 or TRBV12-4 and TRBJ2-3; 8 bases line up with TRBD1. After removal of 2 bases from V and 2 bases from J, the junction contained 3 bases not matched to a gene. The CDR3 has 15 residues. The CDR3 nucleotides read TGTGCCAGCAGTTTAAGACAGGGGAACACAGATACGCAGTATTTT. This gives the protein CASSLRQGNTDTQYF.

This clonotype was observed a handful of times. Because it lacks the conserved phenylalanine or tryptophan at the end, this CDR3 is likely a read error. This chain joins TRBV5-1 and TRBJ1-1; possible D gene TRBD1, 5 bases. The V end lost 4 bases, the J end lost 1 base, and 17 bases lay between the germline ends. The CDR3 is made up of 16 amino acids. Germline loops: CDR1 SGHRS, CDR2 YFSETQ. The CDR3 loop reads CASSRAPTEPNTEAFS. The CDR3 nucleotides are TGCGCCAGCAGCAGAGCCCCGACAGAACCGAACACTGAAGCTTTCTCT.

The V call is TRBV2, the J call TRBJ2-7, with 8 bases lining up with TRBD1. J gave up 6 bases and V 4 bases, and 5 bases lay outside the gene matches. Germline V CDR1 and CDR2: SNHLY, FYNNEI. The CDR3 contains 13 residues. In DNA, the CDR3 is TGTGCCAGCAGTGCAGGGGGCGCTTCCGAGCAGTACTTC. Protein product: CASSAGGASEQYF.

The genes are TRBV4-3 and TRBJ1-1; D perhaps matches TRBD1 (6 bases). Trimming left V 0 bases short and J 5 bases short, with 13 bases between. Germline loops: CDR1 LGHNA, CDR2 YSLEER. The CDR3 is 15 amino acids. As DNA, the CDR3 is TGCGCCAGCAGCCAAGATCTGCAGGGGCATACTGAAGCTTTCTTT. Its translation: CASSQDLQGHTEAFF.

The sample holds a few counts of this clonotype. The rearrangement links TRBV7-2 to TRBJ2-5, with 8 bases fitting TRBD2. CDR1 is SGHTA, CDR2 FQGNSA, per germline. The trim removed 4 bases at V and 4 bases at J, leaving 5 bases unmatched. CDR3 length equals 14 residues. DNA of the CDR3: TGTGCCAGCAGCTATCAGCGGGGGTTAGAGACCCAGTACTTC. It translates to CASSYQRGLETQYF.

This sequence joins TRBV25-1 and TRBJ2-1; maybe TRBD2 (5 bases). The CDR3 length is 16 residues. Looked up from germline, CDR1 is MGHDK and CDR2 is SYGVNS. Trimming cost V 1 base and J 0 bases, with 10 bases left between them. The CDR3 is CASSEFVGSSYNEQFF. The CDR3 region has the DNA TGTGCCAGCAGTGAATTCGTAGGGAGCTCCTACAATGAGCAGTTCTTC.

The chain uses TRBV6-5 and TRBJ2-2; 11 bases agree with TRBD1. The ends lost 1 base at V and 2 bases at J; junction bases unmatched: 3. Germline CDR1 reads MNHEY; CDR2 reads SVGAGI. The CDR3 runs 17 residues. The CDR3: CASSYWTGGLNTGELFF. The CDR3 DNA reads as TGTGCCAGCAGTTACTGGACAGGGGGCCTAAACACCGGGGAGCTGTTTTTT.

The gene calls are TRBV3-1 and TRBJ1-2, with 8 bases that match TRBD1. Per the germline V gene, CDR1 is LGHDT and CDR2 is YNNKEL (reference sequence). This CDR3 comprises 14 residues. J was trimmed by 8 bases and V by 4 bases; bases with no gene match: 9. The CDR3 here is CASSRGQGKLGYTF. Here the CDR3 DNA reads TGTGCCAGCAGCCGCGGACAGGGTAAACTCGGCTACACCTTC.